This TCR beta chain was captured by sequencing in a study of T-cell reconstitution after alpha-beta-depleted transplantation in children. V lost 0 bases and J 0 bases, leaving 12 bases between the germline ends. CDR1 and CDR2 from the germline V gene are ENHRY and SYGVKD. The length of the CDR3 is 17 residues. Unique molecular identifiers were incorporated when the TCRbeta library was constructed. Each CDR3 protein is one row after TCRdb ran MiXCR on the PCR reads. The data contain about a million distinct CDR3 sequences, roughly 29% of them seen just once; the ten biggest clones take up over 25%. Findings of the study overall: TCRbeta diversity was high at day 60 in some patients (a result of surviving recipient T cells and thymic progenitors). Roughly two months post-transplant, alpha-beta T cells reportedly originated from several hundred graft clones that had expanded.

Details on this clonotype: As yet, its antigen is unknown.

The chain has TRBV10-3 and TRBJ2-1; D possibly matches TRBD1 or TRBD2 (5 bases each). The specimen comprised PBMCs, mostly from graft donor cells, sampled 360 days after TCRalphabeta/CD19-depleted stem cell transplant. The source of this sequence is a boy in the first two years of life who had a stem cell transplant for SCID, so the T cells may come from the graft donor. The CDR3 DNA follows: TGTGCCATCAGTGAGTCATTTTGGGGGATCTCCTACAATGAGCAGTTCTTC. Residues: CAISESFWGISYNEQFF.